A selection of T cell receptor beta chains follows, all from one sample in a study of vaccination and CD4 T cells after COVID-19. Which antigens these TCRs recognize remains unknown. TCRdb fed the PCR reads into MiXCR, producing one record per CDR3 protein. The sample includes about 25,000 distinct CDR3 sequences, about 30% of them seen just once. The input for sequencing was CD4+ T cells from blood, cultured in vitro, taken about 7 months after SARS-CoV-2 vaccination. Every receptor here comes from a human donor who had recovered from COVID-19. The CDR3 runs from the conserved cysteine through the conserved F or W. Rows give clone size only sometimes, using once, few, many, or a class for an expanded clone.

abundance	v_gene	j_gene	CDR3aa
NA	TRBV28	TRBJ1-2	CASSSPSSGQGGYGYTF
NA	TRBV20-1	TRBJ2-1	CSARALGQGGPLSSYNEQFF
NA	TRBV20-1	TRBJ2-3	CSAFLRDTQYF
medium-sized	TRBV20-1	TRBJ1-6	CSAQPGAGHSPLHF
NA	TRBV19	TRBJ2-5	CASGSSGGPGETQYF
NA	TRBV7-3	TRBJ2-1	CASSLGLAMNEQFF
few	TRBV10-3	TRBJ1-2	CAISRAGTDRIYGYTF
few	TRBV20-1	TRBJ2-1	CSARSSPGTSSNEQFF
NA	TRBV20-1	TRBJ2-7	CSATPLAGGNEQYF
few	TRBV4-2	TRBJ2-3	CASSQDRGSTDTQYF
few	TRBV20-1	TRBJ2-2	CSAEGLLNTGELFF
NA	TRBV20-1	TRBJ2-2	CSARDPRANPGELFF
NA	TRBV20-1	TRBJ1-5	CSARDRTTGFNQPQHF
NA	TRBV6-4	TRBJ2-7	CASRPPGGSRNEQYF
NA	TRBV28	TRBJ2-7	CASSPDRGYEQYF
NA	TRBV7-2	TRBJ2-2	CASSLRVAGGLNTGELFF
few	TRBV20-1	TRBJ2-1	CSARVRVAYNEQFF
NA	TRBV10-3	TRBJ2-5	CAISESKGVGETQYF
few	TRBV10-3	TRBJ2-3	CAISEGQGSTDTQYF
NA	TRBV28	TRBJ2-1	CASSLFAAGGYNEQFF
NA	TRBV6-5	TRBJ1-1	CASSYLKAFF
NA	TRBV19	TRBJ1-5	CASSRQGNQPQHF
few	TRBV6-1	TRBJ1-1	CASLSRPYYTEAFF